This T cell receptor (beta chain) originates from a study of T-cell reconstitution after alpha-beta-depleted transplantation in children listed by TCRdb under 2016. About the full investigation: Using TCR repertoire profiling, the study quantitatively followed how T-cell immune reconstitution unfolded in children after TCRalphabeta/CD19-depleted allogeneic hematopoietic cell transplantation.

The library was built by means of PCR. The run used an Illumina HiSeq 2500. Molecular barcoding was employed in the preparation of TCR libraries, with unique molecular identifiers being used to normalize TCRbeta repertoire quantification. TCRdb cleaned the public reads at Q25 with fastp, built clones with MiXCR and kept in-frame beta chains. Entries that share a CDR3 protein sequence are merged under the most common genes and DNA. This sample holds about 830,000 distinct CDR3 sequences; roughly 15% were observed only once. The ten largest clones take up roughly 5% of the sample. The sample's treatment or condition, from its label and the paper: allogeneic hematopoietic cell transplantation with graft depleted of TCRalphabeta T cells and CD19 B cells. Transplant recipients were children who received TCRalphabeta/CD19-depleted allogeneic hematopoietic cell grafts. The CDR3 starts with the cysteine, ends with the phenylalanine, and has 11 residues. Just CDR3 DNA is preserved here, 33 bases in frame from base 1. After removal of 10 bases from V and 5 bases from J, the junction retains 3 bases not matched to a gene. The germline V gene yields KGHDR for CDR1 and SFDVKD for CDR2.

The paper's findings and limits, for the study overall: Over the following months the frequencies of hyperexpanded clones went down, and after one year T-cell counts and TCRbeta diversity were mostly credited to newly produced T cells. In some patients, the high TCRbeta diversity seen at day 60 was put down to recipient T cells and intrathymic progenitors that had survived conditioning. About two months after transplant, the apparently early recovery of alphabetaT-cell counts reportedly depended on just several hundred clones that had expanded rapidly and came from non-depleted graft cells.

This clonotype occurred once. The antigen it recognizes is unknown. Within one base of it there is no much larger clone, and no base qualities were kept. A lone read is weak support. This clonotype originated in a male patient younger than 18 who had a stem cell transplant for acute lymphoblastic leukemia, so the T cells may come from the graft donor. The V gene is TRBV24-1 and the J gene is TRBJ2-5, and 7 junctional nucleotides match TRBD1. The sample was PBMCs, mostly from graft donor cells, taken 360 days after TCRalphabeta/CD19-depleted stem cell transplant. CDR3 protein: CATEQGETQYF. Read as DNA, the sequence is TGTGCCACAGAACAGGGGGAGACCCAGTACTTC.